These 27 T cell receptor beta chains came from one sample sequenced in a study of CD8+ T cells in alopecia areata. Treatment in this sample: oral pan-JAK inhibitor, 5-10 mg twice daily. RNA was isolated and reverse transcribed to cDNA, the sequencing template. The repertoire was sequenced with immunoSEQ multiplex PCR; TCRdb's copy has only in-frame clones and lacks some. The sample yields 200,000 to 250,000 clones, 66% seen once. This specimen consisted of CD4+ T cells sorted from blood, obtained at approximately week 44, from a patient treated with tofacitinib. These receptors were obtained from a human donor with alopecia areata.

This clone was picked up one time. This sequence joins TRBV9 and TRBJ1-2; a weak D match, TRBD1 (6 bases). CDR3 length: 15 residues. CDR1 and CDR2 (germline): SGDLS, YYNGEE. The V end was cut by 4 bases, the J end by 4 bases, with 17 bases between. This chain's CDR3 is CASSIEDSPGYGYTF. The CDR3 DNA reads TGTGCCAGCAGCATAGAGGACAGCCCCGGCTATGGCTACACCTTC.

CDR3 nucleotide sequence: TGTGCCTGGGAGATAGCAAAACGGGAGCAGTTCTTC. Its protein product is CAWEIAKREQFF. This chain connects TRBV30 to TRBJ2-1; no reliable D call. This CDR3 contains 12 residues. Trimming cost V 5 bases and J 10 bases, with 15 bases left between them. CDR1 GTSNPN and CDR2 SVGIG come from the germline V gene (reference sequence).

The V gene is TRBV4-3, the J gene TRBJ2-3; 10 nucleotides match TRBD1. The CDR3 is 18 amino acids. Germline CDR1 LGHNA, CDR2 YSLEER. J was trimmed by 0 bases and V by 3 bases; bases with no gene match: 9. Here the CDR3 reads CASSQTGGISRSTDTQYF. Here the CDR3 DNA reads TGCGCCAGCAGCCAGACAGGGGGCATATCCCGGAGCACAGATACGCAGTATTTT.

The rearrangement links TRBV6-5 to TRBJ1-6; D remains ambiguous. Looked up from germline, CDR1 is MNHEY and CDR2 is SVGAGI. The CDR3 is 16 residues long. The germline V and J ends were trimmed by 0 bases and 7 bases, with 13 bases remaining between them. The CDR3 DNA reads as TGTGCCAGCAGTTACTCGAACCTCAACGGGAATTCACCCCTCCACTTT. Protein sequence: CASSYSNLNGNSPLHF.

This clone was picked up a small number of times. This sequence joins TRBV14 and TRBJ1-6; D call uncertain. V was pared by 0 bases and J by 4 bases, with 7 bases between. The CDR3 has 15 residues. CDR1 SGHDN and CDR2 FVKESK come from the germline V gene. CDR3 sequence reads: CASSQDFGYNSPLHF. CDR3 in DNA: TGTGCCAGCAGCCAAGATTTTGGATATAATTCACCCCTCCACTTT.

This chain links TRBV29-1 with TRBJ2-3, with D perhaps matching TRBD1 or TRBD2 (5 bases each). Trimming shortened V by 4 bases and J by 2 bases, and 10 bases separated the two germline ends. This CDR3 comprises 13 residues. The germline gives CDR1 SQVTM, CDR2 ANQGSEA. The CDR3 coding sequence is TGCAGCGTTGGTCGGGGCCCCACAGATACGCAGTATTTT. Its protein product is CSVGRGPTDTQYF.

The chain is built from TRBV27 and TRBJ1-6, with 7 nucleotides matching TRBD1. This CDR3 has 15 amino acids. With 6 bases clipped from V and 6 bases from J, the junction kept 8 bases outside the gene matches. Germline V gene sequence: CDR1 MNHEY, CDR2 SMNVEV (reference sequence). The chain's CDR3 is CASSTGTELNSPLHF. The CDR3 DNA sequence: TGTGCCAGCAGCACCGGGACAGAGCTTAATTCACCCCTCCACTTT.

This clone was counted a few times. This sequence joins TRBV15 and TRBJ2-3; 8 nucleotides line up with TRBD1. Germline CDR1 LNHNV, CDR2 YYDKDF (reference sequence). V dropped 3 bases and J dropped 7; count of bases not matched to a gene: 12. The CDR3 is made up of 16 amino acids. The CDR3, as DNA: TGTGCCACCAGCAGGGGAGCCCAGGGGGCATTATATACGCAGTATTTT. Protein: CATSRGAQGALYTQYF.

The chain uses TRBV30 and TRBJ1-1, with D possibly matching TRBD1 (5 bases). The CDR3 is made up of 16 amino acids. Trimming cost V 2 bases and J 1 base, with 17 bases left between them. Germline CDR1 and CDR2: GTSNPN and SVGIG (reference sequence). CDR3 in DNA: TGTGCCTGGAGTCAAACAGGTTTCGGGGAGAACACTGAAGCTTTCTTT. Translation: CAWSQTGFGENTEAFF.

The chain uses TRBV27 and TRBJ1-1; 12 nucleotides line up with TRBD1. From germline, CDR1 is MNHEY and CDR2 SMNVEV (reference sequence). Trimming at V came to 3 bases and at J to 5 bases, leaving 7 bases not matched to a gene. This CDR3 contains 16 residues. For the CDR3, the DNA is TGTGCCAGCAGTTTCCGGGACAGGGGGCCGGGGACTGAAGCTTTCTTT. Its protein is CASSFRDRGPGTEAFF.

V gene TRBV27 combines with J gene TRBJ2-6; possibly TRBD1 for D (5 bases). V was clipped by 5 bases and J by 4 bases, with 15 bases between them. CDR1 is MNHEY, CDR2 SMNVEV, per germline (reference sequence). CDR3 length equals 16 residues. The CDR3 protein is CASSPSAGYGANVLTF. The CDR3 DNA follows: TGTGCCAGCAGTCCCTCTGCAGGGTACGGGGCCAACGTCCTGACTTTC.

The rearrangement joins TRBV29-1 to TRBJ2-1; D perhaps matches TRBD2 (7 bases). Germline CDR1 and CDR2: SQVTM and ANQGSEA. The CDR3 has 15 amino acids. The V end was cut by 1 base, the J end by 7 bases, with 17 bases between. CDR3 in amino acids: CSVEGGGTTMNEQFF. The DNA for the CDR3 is TGCAGCGTTGAAGGAGGGGGGACTACGATGAATGAGCAGTTCTTC.

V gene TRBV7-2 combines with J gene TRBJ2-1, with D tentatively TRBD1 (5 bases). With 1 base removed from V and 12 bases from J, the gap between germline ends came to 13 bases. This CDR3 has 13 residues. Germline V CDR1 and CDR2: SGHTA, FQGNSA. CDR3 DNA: TGTGCCAGCAGCTTAGGTGGGGCGCCTGGGCAGTTCTTC. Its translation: CASSLGGAPGQFF.

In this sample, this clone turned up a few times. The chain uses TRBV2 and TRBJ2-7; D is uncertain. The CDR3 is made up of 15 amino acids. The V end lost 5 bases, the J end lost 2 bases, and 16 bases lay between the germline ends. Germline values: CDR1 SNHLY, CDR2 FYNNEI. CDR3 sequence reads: CASSRDPSKTYEQYF. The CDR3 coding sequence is TGTGCCAGCAGTCGAGACCCTTCTAAAACCTACGAGCAGTACTTC.

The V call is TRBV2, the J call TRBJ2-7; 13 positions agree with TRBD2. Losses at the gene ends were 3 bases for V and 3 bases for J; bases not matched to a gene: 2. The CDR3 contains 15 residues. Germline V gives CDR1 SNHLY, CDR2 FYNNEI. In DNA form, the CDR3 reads TGTGCCAGCAGTGAGGGGACTAGCGGGGTCTACGAGCAGTACTTC. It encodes CASSEGTSGVYEQYF.

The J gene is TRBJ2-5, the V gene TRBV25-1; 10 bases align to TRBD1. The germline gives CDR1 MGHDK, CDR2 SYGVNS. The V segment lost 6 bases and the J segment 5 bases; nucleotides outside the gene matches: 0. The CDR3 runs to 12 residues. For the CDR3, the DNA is TGTGCCAGCAGGGACAGGGGGGAGACCCAGTACTTC. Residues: CASRDRGETQYF.

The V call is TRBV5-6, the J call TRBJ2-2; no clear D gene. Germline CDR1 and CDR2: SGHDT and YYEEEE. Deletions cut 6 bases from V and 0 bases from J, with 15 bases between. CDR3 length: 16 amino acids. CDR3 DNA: TGTGCCAGCACCCATCGGGTAGGGACGAACACCGGGGAGCTGTTTTTT. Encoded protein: CASTHRVGTNTGELFF. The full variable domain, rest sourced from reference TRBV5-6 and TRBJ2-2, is DAGVTQSPTHLIKTRGQQVTLRCSPKSGHDTVSWYQQALGQGPQFIFQYYEEEERQRGNFPDRFSGHQFPNYSSELNVNALLLGDSALYLCASTHRVGTNTGELFFGEGSRLTVL.

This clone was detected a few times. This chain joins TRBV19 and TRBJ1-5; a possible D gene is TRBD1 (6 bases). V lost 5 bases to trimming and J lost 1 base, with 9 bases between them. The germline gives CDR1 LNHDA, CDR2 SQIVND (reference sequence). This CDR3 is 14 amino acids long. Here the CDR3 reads CASSDRRSNQPQHF. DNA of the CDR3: TGTGCCAGTAGTGACAGGAGGAGCAATCAGCCCCAGCATTTT.

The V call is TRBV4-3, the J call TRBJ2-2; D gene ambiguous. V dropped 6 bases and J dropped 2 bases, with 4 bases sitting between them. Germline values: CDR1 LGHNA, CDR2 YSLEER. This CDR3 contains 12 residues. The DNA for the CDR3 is TGCGCCAGCAGTAGAAACACCGGGGAGCTGTTTTTT. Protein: CASSRNTGELFF.

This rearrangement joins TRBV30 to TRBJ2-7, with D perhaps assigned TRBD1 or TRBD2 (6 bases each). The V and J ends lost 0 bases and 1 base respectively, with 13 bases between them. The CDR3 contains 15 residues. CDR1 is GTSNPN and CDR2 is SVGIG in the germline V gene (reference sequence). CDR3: CAWSVKGGASYEQYF. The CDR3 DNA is TGTGCCTGGAGTGTAAAGGGGGGCGCTTCCTACGAGCAGTACTTC.

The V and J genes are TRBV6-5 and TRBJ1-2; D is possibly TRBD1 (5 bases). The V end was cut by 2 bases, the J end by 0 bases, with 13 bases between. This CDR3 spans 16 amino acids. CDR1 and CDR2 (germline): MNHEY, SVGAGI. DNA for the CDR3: TGTGCCAGCAGTTACCAGTCAGGGATTACTAACTATGGCTACACCTTC. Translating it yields CASSYQSGITNYGYTF.

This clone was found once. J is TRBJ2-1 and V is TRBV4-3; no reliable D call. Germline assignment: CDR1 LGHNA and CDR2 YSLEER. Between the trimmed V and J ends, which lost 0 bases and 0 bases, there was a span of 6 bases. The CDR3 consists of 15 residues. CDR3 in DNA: TGCGCCAGCAGCCAAGAGGAACGCTCCTACAATGAGCAGTTCTTC. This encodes CASSQEERSYNEQFF.

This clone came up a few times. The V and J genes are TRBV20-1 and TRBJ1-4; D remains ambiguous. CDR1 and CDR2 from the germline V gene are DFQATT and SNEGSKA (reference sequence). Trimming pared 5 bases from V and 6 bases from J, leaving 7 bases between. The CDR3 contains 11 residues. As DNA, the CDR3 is TGCAGTGCTTCTCGGGATGAAAAACTGTTTTTT. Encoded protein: CSASRDEKLFF.

CDR3 residues: CAISLLSGGATDTQYF. The CDR3 DNA follows: TGTGCCATCAGCCTTTTAAGCGGGGGGGCAACAGATACGCAGTATTTT. The chain employs TRBV10-3 and TRBJ2-3, with 10 bases aligning to TRBD2. This CDR3 is 16 amino acids long. Germline values: CDR1 ENHRY, CDR2 SYGVKD. Trimming at V came to 6 bases and at J to 3 bases, leaving 9 bases not matched to a gene.

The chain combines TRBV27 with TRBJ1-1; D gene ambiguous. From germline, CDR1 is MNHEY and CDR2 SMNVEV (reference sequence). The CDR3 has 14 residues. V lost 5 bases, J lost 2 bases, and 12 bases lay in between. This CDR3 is CASSLRVENTEAFF. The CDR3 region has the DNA TGTGCCAGCAGTCTGAGGGTCGAAAACACTGAAGCTTTCTTT.

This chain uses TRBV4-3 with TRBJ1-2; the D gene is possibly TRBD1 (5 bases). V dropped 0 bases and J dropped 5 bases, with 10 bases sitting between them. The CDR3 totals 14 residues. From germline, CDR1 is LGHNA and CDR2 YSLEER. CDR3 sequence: CASSQEVGGYGYTF. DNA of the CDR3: TGCGCCAGCAGCCAAGAGGTTGGGGGGTATGGCTACACCTTC.

This CDR3 is CASSLVLAGLGTDTQYF. The DNA of the CDR3 is TGTGCCAGCAGCTTAGTTCTAGCGGGGTTAGGCACAGATACGCAGTATTTT. The gene calls are TRBV7-2 and TRBJ2-3, with 9 bases matching TRBD2. The CDR3 is 17 residues long. V lost 1 base to trimming and J lost 1 base; unmatched junction nucleotides: 6. The germline V gene has CDR1 SGHTA and CDR2 FQGNSA.